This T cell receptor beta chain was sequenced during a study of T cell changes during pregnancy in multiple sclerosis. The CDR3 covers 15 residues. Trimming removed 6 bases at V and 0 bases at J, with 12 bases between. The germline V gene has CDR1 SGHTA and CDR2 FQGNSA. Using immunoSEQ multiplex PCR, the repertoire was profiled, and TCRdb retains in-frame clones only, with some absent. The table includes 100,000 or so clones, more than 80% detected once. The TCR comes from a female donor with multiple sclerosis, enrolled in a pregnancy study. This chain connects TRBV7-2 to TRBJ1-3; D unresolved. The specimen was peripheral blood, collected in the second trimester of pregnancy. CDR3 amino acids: CASRKNTVSGNTIYF. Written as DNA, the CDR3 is TGTGCCAGCAGAAAAAACACAGTCTCTGGAAACACCATATATTTT.